Sequencing of this T cell receptor beta chain was carried out in a study of T cell responses to AZD1222 COVID-19 vaccine. V was clipped by 3 bases and J by 6 bases, with 12 bases between them. Germline-derived CDR1 and CDR2 are MNHEY and SMNVEV (reference sequence). This CDR3 region has 13 residues. Here immunoSEQ multiplex PCR was the method, and the copy in TCRdb shows in-frame clones only, minus some. This sample yields 86,000 or so clones, of which roughly nine tenths are seen a single time; around 3% belongs to the top ten. Sequencing used peripheral blood, obtained on day 0 of AZD1222 vaccination. The V call is TRBV27, the J call TRBJ2-7; D not certain. The sequence derives from an adult in good health. The CDR3 is CASSFGQVGEQYF. DNA of the CDR3: TGTGCCAGCAGTTTTGGGCAGGTGGGCGAGCAGTACTTC.